The next 23 T cell receptor beta chains were all read from a single sample in a study of post-analysis software for immune sequencing data. These receptors have no identified antigens. cDNA libraries of TCR beta carried unique molecular identifiers. TCRdb used MiXCR to reprocess the PCR reads, holding one entry per CDR3 protein. Among about 210,000 distinct CDR3 sequences, 25% to 30% were seen once, and the ten largest hold roughly 3.5%. General study results and limits: In patients, TRBV5-6, TRBV5-1 and TRBV20-1 belonged to roughly five TRBV segments found more frequently than in controls.

Sequencing was done on a sample of blood. The receptors were gathered from a girl aged 2-17 years with multiple sclerosis.

V is TRBV5-5 and J is TRBJ1-5; maybe TRBD1 (5 bases). Trimming left V 2 bases short and J 3 bases short, with 6 bases between. This CDR3 comprises 13 residues. Germline assignment: CDR1 SGHKS and CDR2 YYEKEE (reference sequence). CDR3 amino acids: CASSFGANQPQHF. For the CDR3, the DNA is TGTGCCAGCAGCTTTGGGGCCAATCAGCCCCAGCATTTT. The full variable domain, completed using reference TRBV5-5 and TRBJ1-5, is DAGVTQSPTHLIKTRGQQVTLRCSPISGHKSVSWYQQVLGQGPQFIFQYYEKEERGRGNFPDRFSARQFPNYSSELNVNALLLGDSALYLCASSFGANQPQHFGDGTRLSIL.

The sample holds a few counts of this clonotype. V usage is TRBV7-9 and J usage is TRBJ1-1; tentatively, D is TRBD1 (6 bases). Between the trimmed V and J ends, which lost 5 bases and 1 base, there was a span of 11 bases. The germline V gene encodes CDR1 SEHNR and CDR2 FQNEAQ (reference sequence). CDR3 length equals 14 residues. In DNA, the CDR3 is TGTGCCAGCAGCCGGGGGGGCAAGAACACTGAAGCTTTCTTT. This codes for CASSRGGKNTEAFF.

To note about this clonotype: Since a much larger clone is just one base distant, this may be a read error. J is TRBJ2-4 and V is TRBV20-1, with D perhaps given as TRBD1 or TRBD2 (5 bases each). The CDR3 loop spans 16 amino acids. Germline V gene sequence: CDR1 DFQATT, CDR2 SNEGSKA (reference sequence). Trimming shortened V by 2 bases and J by 7 bases, and 21 bases separated the two germline ends. CDR3 loop: CSARRGAGLVNNIQYF. The DNA of the CDR3 is TGCAGTGCTAGAAGGGGCGCGGGTCTCGTCAACAACATTCAGTACTTC.

The V and J genes are TRBV30 and TRBJ2-1; TRBD2 aligns across 9 bases. V was pared by 2 bases and J by 6 bases, with 2 bases of the junction left unmatched. Germline-derived CDR1 and CDR2 are GTSNPN and SVGIG (reference sequence). This CDR3 is 13 amino acids long. This chain's CDR3 is CAWSPGLANEQFF. The DNA for the CDR3 is TGTGCCTGGAGTCCGGGACTAGCCAATGAGCAGTTCTTC.

This clonotype was counted many times. J is TRBJ2-5 and V is TRBV28; perhaps D is TRBD1 or TRBD2 (5 bases each). This CDR3 comprises 14 residues. Germline V CDR1 and CDR2: MDHEN, SYDVKM. Trimming cost V 5 bases and J 4 bases, with 14 bases left between them. The CDR3, as DNA: TGTGCCAGCAGTCTTCGGGGCTCGAGAGAGACCCAGTACTTC. It translates to CASSLRGSRETQYF.

This clonotype was found a few times. The chain uses TRBV29-1 and TRBJ1-6; 7 bases match TRBD1. V trimming: 5 bases; J trimming: 7 bases; junction bases outside the gene matches: 8. CDR1 is SQVTM and CDR2 is ANQGSEA in the germline V gene. This CDR3 is 14 amino acids long. In DNA form, the CDR3 reads TGCAGCGTTTCCGGGACAGCTAAAAATTCACCCCTCCACTTT. It specifies CSVSGTAKNSPLHF.

This clonotype was picked up many times. The chain links TRBV5-5 to TRBJ2-7, with TRBD2 matching 7 bases. Per the germline V gene, CDR1 is SGHKS and CDR2 is YYEKEE (reference sequence). This CDR3 comprises 15 residues. V was pared by 0 bases and J by 0 bases, with 3 bases of the junction left unmatched. CDR3 amino acids: CASSLGGSPSYEQYF. The CDR3 DNA follows: TGTGCCAGCAGCTTGGGCGGGAGCCCCTCCTACGAGCAGTACTTC.

As concerns this clonotype: Given a much more abundant clone one base away, this may be a read error. The chain combines TRBV4-1 with TRBJ2-7, with no clear D. Trimming cost V 1 base and J 4 bases, with 8 bases left between them. Per the germline V gene, CDR1 is MGHRA and CDR2 is YSYEKL. The CDR3 length is 13 residues. The CDR3 here is CASSQASGYEQYF. CDR3 sequence (DNA): TGCGCCAGCAGCCAAGCGTCGGGTTACGAGCAGTACTTC.

The chain employs TRBV20-1 and TRBJ1-6; D remains ambiguous. The CDR3 consists of 15 residues. The V gene lost 0 bases and the J gene lost 10 bases, with 16 bases spanning the gap. Germline CDR1 and CDR2: DFQATT and SNEGSKA (reference sequence). The CDR3 region is CSARDGGRTQSPLHF. DNA of the CDR3: TGCAGTGCTAGAGACGGCGGGAGGACCCAATCACCCCTCCACTTT.

In this sample, this clonotype turned up a few times. One base away lies a much larger clone, so this may be a sequencing read error. Because it lacks the conserved phenylalanine or tryptophan at the end, this CDR3 is likely a read error. The chain recombines TRBV29-1 with TRBJ2-7; 10 bases align to TRBD2. This CDR3 contains 13 residues. The germline V gene encodes CDR1 SQVTM and CDR2 ANQGSEA. Unmatched junction bases numbered 5, after V lost 6 bases and J lost 3 bases. The CDR3: CSVRTSGLYEQYC. CDR3 bases: TGCAGCGTACGGACTAGCGGACTCTACGAGCAGTACTGC.

This clonotype was found many times. The chain links TRBV12-3 or TRBV12-4 to TRBJ1-2, with D unclear. This CDR3 is 14 amino acids long. Trimming left V 6 bases short and J 4 bases short, with 15 bases between. The CDR3 nucleotides read TGTGCCAGCAGCCGCAACCCTGATACCTATGGCTACACCTTC. This encodes CASSRNPDTYGYTF.

This clonotype was recorded many times. The V and J genes are TRBV28 and TRBJ2-5; 8 nucleotides match TRBD1. V shed 4 bases and J 5 bases; nucleotides not matched to a gene: 6. Germline CDR1 is MDHEN and CDR2 is SYDVKM. This CDR3 region has 14 residues. The CDR3 nucleotides read TGTGCCAGCAGTTGGACAGGGAGAACGGAGACCCAGTACTTC. The encoded protein is CASSWTGRTETQYF. Combining the CDR3 with reference TRBV28 and TRBJ2-5 gives the whole variable domain DVKVTQSSRYLVKRTGEKVFLECVQDMDHENMFWYRQDPGLGLRLIYFSYDVKMKEKGDIPEGYSVSREKKERFSLILESASTNQTSMYLCASSWTGRTETQYFGPGTRLLVL.

Many counts were recorded for this clonotype. V gene TRBV20-1 combines with J gene TRBJ2-7; TRBD2 matches 8 bases. CDR1 is DFQATT, CDR2 SNEGSKA, per germline (reference sequence). CDR3 length: 14 residues. V was clipped by 3 bases and J by 1 base; unmatched bases: 5. The CDR3 DNA reads as TGCAGTGCTAGGTTGGCGGGAGGTTCCTACGAGCAGTACTTC. Protein product: CSARLAGGSYEQYF.

This clonotype was recorded a few times. The chain carries TRBV6-5 and TRBJ2-5; a weak D match, TRBD1 (6 bases). CDR1 and CDR2 (germline): MNHEY, SVGAGI. This CDR3 is 16 amino acids long. The V end was cut by 0 bases, the J end by 1 base, with 12 bases between. The CDR3 DNA sequence: TGTGCCAGCAGTTACTCGCCCGGGACACCCCAAGAGACCCAGTACTTC. This sequence encodes CASSYSPGTPQETQYF.

This clonotype was recorded many times. J is TRBJ2-1 and V is TRBV10-3, with D perhaps assigned TRBD1 or TRBD2 (5 bases each). The CDR3 is made up of 17 amino acids. Germline values: CDR1 ENHRY, CDR2 SYGVKD. V lost 7 bases, J lost 4 bases, and 23 bases lay in between. This CDR3 is CAITNGIAPRTYNEQFF. The CDR3 region has the DNA TGTGCCATCACGAACGGTATAGCGCCCAGGACATACAATGAGCAGTTCTTC.

The rearrangement joins TRBV6-2 or TRBV6-3 to TRBJ2-1; the D call may be TRBD1 or TRBD2 (5 bases each). The CDR3 length is 12 residues. Germline V gene data show CDR1 as MNHEY and CDR2 as SVGEGT. V was cut by 2 bases and J by 9 bases, with 8 bases left in between. The CDR3 loop reads CASSYGDGEQFF. CDR3 coding DNA: TGTGCCAGCAGTTACGGGGACGGTGAGCAGTTCTTC.

Comment on this clonotype: This sequence may be a read error, since a much larger clone differs from it by one base. The chain uses TRBV28 and TRBJ2-3; D gene ambiguous. Per germline, CDR1 MDHEN and CDR2 SYDVKM. The CDR3 runs 14 residues. The V end was cut by 10 bases, the J end by 2 bases, with 16 bases between. The CDR3 DNA sequence: TGTGCCATCAAGCGCCGGACCAACACAGATACGCAGTATTTT. Translated: CAIKRRTNTDTQYF.

The V and J genes are TRBV6-1 and TRBJ2-3; 13 nucleotides line up with TRBD2. CDR1 is MNHNS and CDR2 is SASEGT in the germline V gene. The CDR3 length is 18 residues. The junction had 13 bases not matched to a gene; V was cut back by 5 bases and J by 5 bases. DNA for the CDR3: TGTGCCAGCAGTAATAGACTAGCGGGGGGAGTTCGGATAGATACGCAGTATTTT. This codes for CASSNRLAGGVRIDTQYF.

Remarks on this clonotype: A read error may explain this, as a much larger clone is one base away. The chain joins TRBV5-1 to TRBJ1-1; D not certain. CDR3 length equals 13 residues. CDR1 and CDR2 (germline): SGHRS, YFSETQ. The V gene lost 3 bases and the J gene lost 3 bases, with 9 bases spanning the gap. CDR3 DNA sequence: TGCGCCAGCAGCTCCAAAGGCGACACTGAAGCTTTCTTT. Translation: CASSSKGDTEAFF.

The chain carries TRBV7-2 and TRBJ2-3; the D gene is possibly TRBD2 (6 bases). Germline V gene sequence: CDR1 SGHTA, CDR2 FQGNSA. The CDR3 covers 16 residues. The V end lost 5 bases, the J end lost 2 bases, and 17 bases lay between the germline ends. The CDR3 coding sequence is TGTGCCAGCAGCCCGGGACTCCCCGTTAACACAGATACGCAGTATTTT. Amino acids: CASSPGLPVNTDTQYF.

This clonotype was detected only a few times. At one of its ends the junction is not consistent with the germline gene, which may arise from a read error. The V gene is TRBV4-2, the J gene TRBJ2-7; TRBD2 might be the D (5 bases). CDR1 and CDR2 from the germline V gene are LGHNA and YNFKEQ. This CDR3 has 16 amino acids. CDR3 loop: CAGSPGPTIPSGEQYF. The CDR3 nucleotides are TGTGCCGGCAGCCCCGGGCCGACTATTCCCTCGGGCGAGCAGTACTTC.

In regard to this clonotype: A much larger clone differs by one base, so this may be a read error. The genes are TRBV15 and TRBJ2-1, with D perhaps given as TRBD1 or TRBD2 (5 bases each). CDR1 and CDR2 (germline): LNHNV, YYDKDF (reference sequence). CDR3 size: 16 residues. V was pared by 1 base and J by 11 bases, with 21 bases between. Here the CDR3 reads CATSRVSGRHWSKQFF. CDR3 nucleotide sequence: TGTGCCACCAGCAGAGTATCGGGACGCCACTGGAGTAAGCAGTTCTTC.

This clonotype was picked up a small number of times. The genes are TRBV7-2 and TRBJ2-7, with D possibly matching TRBD2 (5 bases). Germline V lookup: CDR1 SGHTA, CDR2 FQGNSA. This CDR3 is built from 14 residues. Trimming stripped 1 base from V and 4 bases from J, with 11 bases between. The CDR3 nucleotides read TGTGCCAGCAGCTTAGGTATAGCGCGATACGAGCAGTACTTC. It encodes CASSLGIARYEQYF. Filled out from reference TRBV7-2 and TRBJ2-7, the complete variable domain reads GAGVSQSPSNKVTEKGKDVELRCDPISGHTALYWYRQSLGQGLEFLIYFQGNSAPDKSGLPSDRFSAERTGGSVSTLTIQRTQQEDSAVYLCASSLGIARYEQYFGPGTRLTVT.